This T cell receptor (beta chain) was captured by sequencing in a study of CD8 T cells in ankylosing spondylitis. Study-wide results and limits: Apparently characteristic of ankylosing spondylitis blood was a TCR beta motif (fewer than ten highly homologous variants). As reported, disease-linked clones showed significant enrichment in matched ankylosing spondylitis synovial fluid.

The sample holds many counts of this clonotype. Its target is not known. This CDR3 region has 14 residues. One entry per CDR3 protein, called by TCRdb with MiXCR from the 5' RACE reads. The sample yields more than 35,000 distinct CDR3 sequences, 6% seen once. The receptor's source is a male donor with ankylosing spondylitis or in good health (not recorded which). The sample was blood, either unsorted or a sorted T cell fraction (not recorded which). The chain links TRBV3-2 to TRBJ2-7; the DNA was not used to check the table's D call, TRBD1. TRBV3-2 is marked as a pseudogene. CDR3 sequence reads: CASSFGTGRYEQYF. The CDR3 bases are TGTGCCAGCAGCTTCGGGACAGGGCGCTACGAGCAGTACTTC.